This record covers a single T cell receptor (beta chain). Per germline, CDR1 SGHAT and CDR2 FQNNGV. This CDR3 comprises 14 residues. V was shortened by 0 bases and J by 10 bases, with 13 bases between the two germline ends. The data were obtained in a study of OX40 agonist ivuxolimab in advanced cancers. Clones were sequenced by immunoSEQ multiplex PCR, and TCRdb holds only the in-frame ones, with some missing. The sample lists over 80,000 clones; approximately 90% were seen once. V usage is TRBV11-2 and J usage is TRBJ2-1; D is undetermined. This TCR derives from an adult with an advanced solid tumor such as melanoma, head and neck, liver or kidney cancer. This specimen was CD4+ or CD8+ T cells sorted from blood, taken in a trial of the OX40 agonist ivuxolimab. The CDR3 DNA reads TGTGCCAGCAGCTTAGATCGATCCCCCGTGGAGCAGTTCTTC. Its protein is CASSLDRSPVEQFF.